The 2 T cell receptor beta chains listed next were all sequenced from one sample in a study of cytomegalovirus exposure and HLA in healthy donors. Produced via immunoSEQ multiplex PCR; TCRdb's table is partial and in-frame only. The table has about 97,000 clones, about 95% seen once; the top ten hold roughly 0.9%. The sequencing sample was made of PBMCs. These receptors all come from a woman between 18 and 29 years old in good health and CMV-seronegative.

The chain has TRBV10-3 and TRBJ2-5; the D gene is possibly TRBD2 (6 bases). Germline V gene sequence: CDR1 ENHRY, CDR2 SYGVKD. V lost 6 bases and J 5 bases, leaving 13 bases between the germline ends. This CDR3 has 13 amino acids. The CDR3 DNA sequence: TGTGCCATCAGGCCGGGAGAGAGCGAGACCCAGTACTTC. It specifies CAIRPGESETQYF.

The chain recombines TRBV7-9 with TRBJ1-5; D not resolved. The CDR3 is 13 residues long. The germline V gene encodes CDR1 SEHNR and CDR2 FQNEAQ (reference sequence). V lost 1 base and J 6 bases, leaving 7 bases between the germline ends. The chain's CDR3 is CASSLGVTQPQHF. CDR3 nucleotide sequence: TGTGCCAGCAGCTTAGGAGTTACTCAGCCCCAGCATTTT.